These T cell receptor beta chains were read from a single sample in a study of blood T cell repertoires in COVID-19. Clones were read by immunoSEQ multiplex PCR, and TCRdb kept only the in-frame ones, dropping some. The sample comprises tens of thousands of clones, more than 60% of which are singletons, and 28% rests with the top ten. Sequenced sample: peripheral blood. All receptors come from a woman in her 70s with acute or convalescent COVID-19. Both conserved end residues are part of each CDR3. Each record gives: V gene, D gene, J gene, clone size, CDR3 length, CDR3 DNA, CDR3 protein. D genes are given only for firm matches. The size entry is marked missing in some rows and otherwise reads once, few, many or a size class.

TRBV5-6,TRBD2,TRBJ2-1,.,15,TGTGCCAGCAGCTTGGACCTAGCGGGACTCGATGAGCAGTTCTTC,CASSLDLAGLDEQFF
TRBV5-1,.,TRBJ2-3,.,13,TGCGCCAGCAGCACCGACGGGAGAGATACGCAGTATTTT,CASSTDGRDTQYF
TRBV6-1,.,TRBJ1-6,.,16,TGTGCCAGCAGTGAATGGAGAGCTGTACAAACCTCACCCCTCCACTTT,CASSEWRAVQTSPLHF
TRBV5-4,TRBD2,TRBJ2-1,.,17,TGTGCCAGCAGCCCAGCCGGGACTAGCGGGGACTACAATGAGCAGTTCTTC,CASSPAGTSGDYNEQFF
TRBV7-9,TRBD1,TRBJ2-1,.,16,TGTGCCAGCAAAACAGGGGTGAGGGCCTCCTACAATGAGCAGTTCTTC,CASKTGVRASYNEQFF
TRBV6-6,TRBD1,TRBJ1-4,.,15,TGTGCCAGCAGCCCCTGGACAGGGTGGAGTGAAAAACTGTTTTTT,CASSPWTGWSEKLFF
TRBV6-2/TRBV6-3,.,TRBJ1-1,.,14,TGTGCCAGCAGTTACGCCCGCGCTCGCACTGAAGCTTTCTTT,CASSYARARTEAFF
TRBV4-1,TRBD1,TRBJ1-2,once,14,TGCGCCAGCAGCCCCGGACAGGACTCCTTGGGCTACACCTTC,CASSPGQDSLGYTF
TRBV20-1,TRBD2,TRBJ2-1,.,18,TGCAGTGCTAGTGTTGGAAAGACTAGCGGGAGCTCCTACAATGAGCAGTTCTTC,CSASVGKTSGSSYNEQFF
TRBV29-1,.,TRBJ2-1,.,12,TGCAGCGTTGAACAGGGGTGGAATGAGCAGTTCTTC,CSVEQGWNEQFF
TRBV5-1,.,TRBJ2-1,.,15,TGCGCCAGCAGCTTGAACAACCAAAATTACAATGAGCAGTTCTTC,CASSLNNQNYNEQFF
TRBV5-1,.,TRBJ1-1,.,14,TGCGCCAGCAGCTTGCTTTATCCGAACACTGAAGCTTTCTTT,CASSLLYPNTEAFF
TRBV10-3,TRBD1,TRBJ1-6,.,14,TGTGCCATCAGTGGGACAGGCGATAATTCACCCCTCCACTTT,CAISGTGDNSPLHF
TRBV6-6,TRBD1,TRBJ1-2,few,13,TGTGCCAGCAGTGTACAGGGGGACTATGGCTACACCTTC,CASSVQGDYGYTF
TRBV15,.,TRBJ1-5,.,13,TGTGCCACCAGCAGACTATATGATCAGCCCCAGCATTTT,CATSRLYDQPQHF
TRBV11-1,.,TRBJ2-7,.,13,TGTGCCAGCAGCCTCTCGTATCTCTACGAGCAGTACTTC,CASSLSYLYEQYF
TRBV10-2,TRBD1,TRBJ1-1,few,15,TGCGCCAGCACTTGGGACAGCGCAACGTACACTGAAGCTTTCTTT,CASTWDSATYTEAFF
TRBV12-3/TRBV12-4,.,TRBJ1-5,.,13,TGTGCCAGCACCCCGGACATCAATCAGCCCCAGCATTTT,CASTPDINQPQHF
TRBV15,TRBD2,TRBJ2-7,.,17,TGTGCCACCAGCAGATCTCTAGCGGGAGGCCCCTCCTACGAGCAGTACTTC,CATSRSLAGGPSYEQYF
TRBV5-1,.,TRBJ1-5,.,15,TGCGCCAGCAGCAGTGAGGGTTATAGCAATCAGCCCCAGCATTTT,CASSSEGYSNQPQHF
TRBV7-6,.,TRBJ1-2,.,13,TGTGCCAGCAACCCAGGAAACCGCTATGGCTACACCTTC,CASNPGNRYGYTF
TRBV20-1,.,TRBJ1-1,.,11,TGCAGTGCCGGACATTACACTGAAGCTTTCTTT,CSAGHYTEAFF
TRBV7-8,TRBD1,TRBJ1-2,.,15,TGTGCCAGCAGCTTAGCGTGGACAGGGGACTATGGCTACACCTTC,CASSLAWTGDYGYTF
TRBV18,TRBD1,TRBJ2-5,.,13,TGTGCCAGCTCACCCGGACAGGGGGAGACCCAGTACTTC,CASSPGQGETQYF
TRBV4-2,.,TRBJ2-7,.,18,TGTGCCAGCAGCCAAGGGGGGGACTGGGAAGCGGGCTACTACGAGCAGTACTTC,CASSQGGDWEAGYYEQYF
TRBV19,TRBD1,TRBJ1-5,once,15,TGTGCCAGTAGTAACCTTGAGAGGACAGGGCAGCCCCAGCATTTT,CASSNLERTGQPQHF
TRBV7-2,TRBD2,TRBJ2-2,.,16,TGTGCCAGCAGCTCTCGGGAGGTCTTGAGGGCCGGGGAGCTGTTTTTT,CASSSREVLRAGELFF
TRBV6-5,.,TRBJ1-5,once,13,TGTGCCAGCAGTACACGCAGGGCTCAGCCCCAGCATTTT,CASSTRRAQPQHF
TRBV19,.,TRBJ1-3,.,15,TGTGCCAGTAGTATAAGTACGGGCTCTGGAAACACCATATATTTT,CASSISTGSGNTIYF
TRBV6-2/TRBV6-3,TRBD2,TRBJ2-2,.,16,TGTGCCAGCAGTACCTTAGCGGGGGGGCCCTCCGGGGAGCTGTTTTTT,CASSTLAGGPSGELFF
TRBV28,TRBD2,TRBJ2-7,once,15,TGTGCCAGCAGTTTAAACTCGGGACTAATCTACGAGCAGTACTTC,CASSLNSGLIYEQYF